This T cell receptor beta chain appears in the sequencing data of a study of Ad26.COV2.S vaccination and SARS-CoV-2 variants. Study background: Donor was assigned to the Ad26.COV2.S arm of trial COV1001. In the study, Ad26.COV2.S was injected intramuscularly once, or twice 56 days apart. Study-wide results and limits: Once vaccination had occurred, spike-specific CD8+ and CD4+ T cell responses reportedly showed substantial breadth. Among vaccine recipients, spike-specific TCR breadth exceeded that of placebo recipients.

On this clone itself: What it binds is not known.

Treatment here: roughly 20 received Ad26.COV2.S at low or high dose, single or two shots; about five received placebo; per-sample allocation not given. Material that was analyzed had been drawn on day 63 after the first vaccine or placebo injection. CDR1 GTSNPN and CDR2 SVGIG come from the germline V gene (reference sequence). V was shortened by 0 bases and J by 9 bases, with 9 bases between the two germline ends. The CDR3 extends over 13 amino acids. Data came from immunoSEQ multiplex PCR; TCRdb stores just in-frame clones and leaves some out. The data show 250,000 or so clones, roughly 89% seen once.

The chain employs TRBV30 and TRBJ1-6; no reliable D call. The sample here was peripheral blood, taken in a trial of Ad26.COV2.S vaccine versus placebo. This receptor was obtained from a person aged 18-60 years who received the Ad26.COV2.S COVID-19 vaccine or a placebo. The CDR3: CAWSVEGISPLHF. Here the CDR3 DNA reads TGTGCCTGGAGTGTCGAGGGAATTTCACCCCTCCACTTT.